The clone carrying this T cell receptor (beta chain) was observed a single time. Its antigen is unidentified. Alopecia areata patients had lesional scalp punch biopsies and peripheral blood taken from them. The CDR3 has 13 amino acids. The germline gives CDR1 LNHDA, CDR2 SQIVND (reference sequence). V gave up 8 bases and J gave up 8 bases; unmatched junction bases: 9. The sample originates from a study of CD8+ T cells in alopecia areata. Study-wide results and caveats: In scalp samples, resident alphabeta T cells of normal skin are also sequenced. Normal scalp showed lower clonality than lesional scalp, especially alopecia totalis/universalis. Mice showed clearer TCR sharing than patients did, a gap that was possibly HLA-related.

As the sequencing template, cDNA was produced by extracting RNA and reverse transcribing it. Clones were sequenced by immunoSEQ multiplex PCR, and TCRdb holds only the in-frame ones, with some missing. The profile shows about 200,000 clones, 57% of them singletons. The clonotype comes from a human donor with alopecia areata. The starting material was CD4+ T cells sorted from blood, obtained at week 0. V is TRBV19 and J is TRBJ2-1; 7 bases map to TRBD1. The CDR3 is CASLLDRVHEQFF. CDR3 sequence (DNA): TGTGCCAGTCTTCTTGACAGGGTGCATGAGCAGTTCTTC.